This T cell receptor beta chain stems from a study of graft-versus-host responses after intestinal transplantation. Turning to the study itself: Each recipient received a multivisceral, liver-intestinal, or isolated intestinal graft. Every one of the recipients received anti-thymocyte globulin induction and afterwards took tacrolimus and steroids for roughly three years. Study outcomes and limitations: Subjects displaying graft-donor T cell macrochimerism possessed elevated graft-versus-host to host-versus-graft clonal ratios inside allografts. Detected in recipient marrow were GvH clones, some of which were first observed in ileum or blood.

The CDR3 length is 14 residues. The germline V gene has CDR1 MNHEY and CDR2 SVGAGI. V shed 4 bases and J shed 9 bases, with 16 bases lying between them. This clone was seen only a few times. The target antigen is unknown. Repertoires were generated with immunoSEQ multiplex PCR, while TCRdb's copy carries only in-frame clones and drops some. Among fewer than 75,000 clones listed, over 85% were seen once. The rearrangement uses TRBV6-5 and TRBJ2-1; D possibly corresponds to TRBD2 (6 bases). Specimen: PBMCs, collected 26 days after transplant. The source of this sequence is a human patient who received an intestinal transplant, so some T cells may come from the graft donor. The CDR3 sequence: CASSLLGLGGEQFF. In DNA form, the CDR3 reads TGTGCCAGCAGTTTACTAGGCCTGGGGGGTGAGCAGTTCTTC.